This T cell receptor beta chain was sequenced during a study of Ad26.COV2.S vaccination and SARS-CoV-2 variants. On the study more broadly: Intramuscular Ad26.COV2.S at 5x10^10 or 1x10^11 viral particles.

Repertoires were generated with immunoSEQ multiplex PCR, while TCRdb's copy carries only in-frame clones and drops some. This sample has 380,000 or so clones; 83% occur once, and the top ten carry just under 7.5%. Germline lookup yields CDR1 SEHNR and CDR2 FQNEAQ (reference sequence). The length of the CDR3 is 16 residues. The junction had 10 bases not matched to a gene; V was cut back by 4 bases and J by 7 bases. Treatment here: 19 received Ad26.COV2.S at low or high dose, single or two shots; 5 received placebo; per-sample allocation not given. Collection of the samples took place on day 63 after the first injection of vaccine or placebo. The donor's status was that of an adult aged 18-55 years in Boston. Vaccination used an Ad26 vector expressing Wuhan-strain SARS-CoV-2 spike.

This sequence joins TRBV7-9 and TRBJ2-7, with 13 positions matching TRBD2. The clonotype comes from a person between 18 and 65 years old who received the Ad26.COV2.S COVID-19 vaccine or a placebo. Here the sequenced sample was peripheral blood, taken in a trial of Ad26.COV2.S vaccine versus placebo. Written as DNA, the CDR3 is TGTGCCAGCAGCTCAATACTAGCGGGAGGGCCGGGTGAGCAGTACTTC. It codes for CASSSILAGGPGEQYF.